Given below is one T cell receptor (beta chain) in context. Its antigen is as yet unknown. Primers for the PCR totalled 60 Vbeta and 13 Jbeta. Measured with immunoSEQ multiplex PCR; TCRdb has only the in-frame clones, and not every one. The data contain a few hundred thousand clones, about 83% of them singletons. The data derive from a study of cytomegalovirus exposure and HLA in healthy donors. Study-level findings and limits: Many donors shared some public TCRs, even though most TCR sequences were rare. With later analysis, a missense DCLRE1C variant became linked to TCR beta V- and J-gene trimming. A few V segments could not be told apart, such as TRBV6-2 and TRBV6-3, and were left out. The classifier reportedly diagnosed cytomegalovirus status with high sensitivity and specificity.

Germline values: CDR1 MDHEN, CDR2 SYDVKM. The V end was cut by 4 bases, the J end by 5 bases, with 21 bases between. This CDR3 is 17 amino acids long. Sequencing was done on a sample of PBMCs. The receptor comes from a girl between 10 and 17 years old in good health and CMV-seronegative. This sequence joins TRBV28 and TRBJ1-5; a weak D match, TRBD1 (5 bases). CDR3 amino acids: CASSSLTKTVSDQPQHF. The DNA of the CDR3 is TGTGCCAGCAGTTCCCTGACGAAGACAGTCTCAGATCAGCCCCAGCATTTT.